This entry concerns a single T cell receptor (beta chain). This specimen comes from a study of T cell repertoires in cytomegalovirus infection. Each CDR3 protein gets one entry after TCRdb re-called the reads with MiXCR. This sample has fewer than 550,000 distinct CDR3 sequences, with around 11% found just once. The clonotype comes from a human donor in good health (CMV status not recorded). Some clones in this sample may be carry-over from other donors' samples. Material: PBMCs.

The DNA for the CDR3 is TGTGCCAGCAGCGTAGCGATCTCCACGAATGAGCAGTTCTTC. The encoded protein is CASSVAISTNEQFF. The chain is built from TRBV9 and TRBJ2-1; D is uncertain. CDR3 length: 14 amino acids. Germline V gene lookup returns CDR1 SGDLS and CDR2 YYNGEE. Trimming left V 0 bases short and J 7 bases short, with 11 bases between.